Sequencing of this TCR beta chain was carried out in a study of T cells expressing NK-cell markers. Study-wide background: Researchers got TCR beta repertoires out of sorted CD3+CD56+NKG2C+, CD3+CD56+NKG2C- and CD3+CD56-NKG2C+ T cells.

CDR1 is MNHEY and CDR2 is SVGAGI in the germline V gene. The CDR3 has 13 amino acids. TCRdb reprocessed the 5' RACE reads, with one entry per CDR3 protein and no DNA. This sample contains 300,000 to 450,000 distinct CDR3 sequences. The chain has TRBV6-5 and TRBJ2-3. Sample: blood T cells: a sorted CD56 or NKG2C T cell subset, CD4+ or CD8+ T cells, or bulk PBMC T cells (not recorded which). This TCR was recovered from a man aged 18-75 years in good health. The CDR3 loop reads CASTSRVTPTQYF.